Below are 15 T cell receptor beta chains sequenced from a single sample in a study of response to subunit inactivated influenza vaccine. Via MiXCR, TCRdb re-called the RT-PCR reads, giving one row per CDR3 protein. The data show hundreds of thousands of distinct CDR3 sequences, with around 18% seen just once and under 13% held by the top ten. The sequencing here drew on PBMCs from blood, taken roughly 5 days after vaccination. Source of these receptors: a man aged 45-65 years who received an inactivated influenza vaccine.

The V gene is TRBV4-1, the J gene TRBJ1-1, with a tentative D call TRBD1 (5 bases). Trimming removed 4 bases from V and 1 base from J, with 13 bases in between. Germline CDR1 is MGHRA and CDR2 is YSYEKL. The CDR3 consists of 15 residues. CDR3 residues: CASSRSRQSNTEAFF. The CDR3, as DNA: TGCGCCAGCAGCCGCAGTCGACAGTCGAACACTGAAGCTTTCTTT.

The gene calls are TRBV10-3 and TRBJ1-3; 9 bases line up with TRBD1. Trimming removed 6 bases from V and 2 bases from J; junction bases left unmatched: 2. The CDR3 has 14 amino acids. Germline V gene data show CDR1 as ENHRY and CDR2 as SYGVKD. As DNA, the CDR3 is TGTGCCATCAGGGGGACAGGGACTGGAAACACCATATATTTT. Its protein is CAIRGTGTGNTIYF.

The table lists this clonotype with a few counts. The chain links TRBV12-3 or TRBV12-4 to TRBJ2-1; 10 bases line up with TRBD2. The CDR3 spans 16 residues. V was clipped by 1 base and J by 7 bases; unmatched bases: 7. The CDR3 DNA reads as TGTGCCAGCAGTTTAGGGATAGCGGGGGGAGTTAATGAGCAGTTCTTC. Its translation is CASSLGIAGGVNEQFF.

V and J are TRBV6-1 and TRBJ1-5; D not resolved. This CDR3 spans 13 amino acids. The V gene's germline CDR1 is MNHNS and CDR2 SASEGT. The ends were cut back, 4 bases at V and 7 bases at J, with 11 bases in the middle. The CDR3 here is CASSASRRQPQHF. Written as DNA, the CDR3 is TGTGCCAGCAGTGCCTCCAGGCGACAGCCCCAGCATTTT.

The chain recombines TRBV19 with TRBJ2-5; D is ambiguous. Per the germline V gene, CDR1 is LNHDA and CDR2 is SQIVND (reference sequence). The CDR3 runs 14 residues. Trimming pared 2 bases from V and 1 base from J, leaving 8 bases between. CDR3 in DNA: TGTGCCAGTAGTATATCTGGAGTCCAAGAGACCCAGTACTTC. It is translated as CASSISGVQETQYF.

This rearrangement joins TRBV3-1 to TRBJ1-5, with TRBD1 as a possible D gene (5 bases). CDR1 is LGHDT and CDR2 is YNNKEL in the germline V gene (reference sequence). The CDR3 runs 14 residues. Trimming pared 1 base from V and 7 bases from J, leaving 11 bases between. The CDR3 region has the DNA TGTGCCAGCAGCCAAGCGGGGCAGTTCCAGCCCCAGCATTTT. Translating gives CASSQAGQFQPQHF. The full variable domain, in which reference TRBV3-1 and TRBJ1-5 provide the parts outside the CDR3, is DTAVSQTPKYLVTQMGNDKSIKCEQNLGHDTMYWYKQDSKKFLKIMFSYNNKELIINETVPNRFSPKSPDKAHLNLHINSLELGDSAVYFCASSQAGQFQPQHFGDGTRLSIL.

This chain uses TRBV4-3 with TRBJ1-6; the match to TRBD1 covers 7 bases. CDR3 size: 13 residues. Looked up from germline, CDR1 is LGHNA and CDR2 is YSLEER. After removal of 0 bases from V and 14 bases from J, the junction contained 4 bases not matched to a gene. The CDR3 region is CASSQEQGSALHF. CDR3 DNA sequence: TGCGCCAGCAGCCAAGAACAGGGGTCGGCCCTCCACTTT.

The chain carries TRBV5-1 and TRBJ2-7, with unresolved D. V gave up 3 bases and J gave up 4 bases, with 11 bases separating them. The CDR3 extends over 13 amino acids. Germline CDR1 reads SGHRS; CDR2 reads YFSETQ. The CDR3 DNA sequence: TGCGCCAGCAGCTCGACCCTTCTATACGAGCAGTACTTC. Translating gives CASSSTLLYEQYF.

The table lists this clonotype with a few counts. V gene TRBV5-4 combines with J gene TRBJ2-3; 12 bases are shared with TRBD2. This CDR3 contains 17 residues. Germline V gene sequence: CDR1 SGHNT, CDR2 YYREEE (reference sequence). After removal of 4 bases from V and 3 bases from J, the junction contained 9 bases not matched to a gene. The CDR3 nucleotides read TGTGCCAGCAGCCCTCGACTAGCGGGAGATGGAACAGATACGCAGTATTTT. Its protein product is CASSPRLAGDGTDTQYF.

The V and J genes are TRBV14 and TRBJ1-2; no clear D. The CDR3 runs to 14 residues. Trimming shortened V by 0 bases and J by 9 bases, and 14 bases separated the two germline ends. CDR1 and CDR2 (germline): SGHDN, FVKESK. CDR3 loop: CASSQDRLGSSYTF. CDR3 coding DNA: TGTGCCAGCAGCCAAGATAGATTGGGTTCCAGCTACACCTTC. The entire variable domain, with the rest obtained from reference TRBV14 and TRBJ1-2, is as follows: EAGVTQFPSHSVIEKGQTVTLRCDPISGHDNLYWYRRVMGKEIKFLLHFVKESKQDESGMPNNRFLAERTGGTYSTLKVQPAELEDSGVYFCASSQDRLGSSYTFGSGTRLTVV.

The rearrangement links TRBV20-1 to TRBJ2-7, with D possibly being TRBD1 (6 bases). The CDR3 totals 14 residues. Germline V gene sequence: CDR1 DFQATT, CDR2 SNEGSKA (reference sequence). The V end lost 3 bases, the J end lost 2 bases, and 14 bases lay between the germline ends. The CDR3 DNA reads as TGCAGTGCTAGTCACAGGGTTAGGCCCTACGAGCAGTACTTC. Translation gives CSASHRVRPYEQYF.

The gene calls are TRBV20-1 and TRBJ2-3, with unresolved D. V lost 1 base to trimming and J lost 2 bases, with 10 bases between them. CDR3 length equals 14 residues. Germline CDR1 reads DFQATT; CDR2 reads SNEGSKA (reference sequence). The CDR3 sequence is CSARVNLNTDTQYF. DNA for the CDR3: TGCAGTGCTAGAGTTAACTTGAACACAGATACGCAGTATTTT.

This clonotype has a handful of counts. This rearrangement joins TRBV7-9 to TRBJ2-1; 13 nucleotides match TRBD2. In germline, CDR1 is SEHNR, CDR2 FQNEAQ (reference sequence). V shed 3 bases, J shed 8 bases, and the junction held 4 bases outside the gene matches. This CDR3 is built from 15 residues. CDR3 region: CASSFGLAGVDEQFF. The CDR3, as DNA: TGTGCCAGCAGCTTCGGACTAGCGGGAGTCGATGAGCAGTTCTTC. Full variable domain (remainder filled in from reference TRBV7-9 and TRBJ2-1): DTGVSQNPRHKITKRGQNVTFRCDPISEHNRLYWYRQTLGQGPEFLTYFQNEAQLEKSRLLSDRFSAERPKGSFSTLEIQRTEQGDSAMYLCASSFGLAGVDEQFFGPGTRLTVL.

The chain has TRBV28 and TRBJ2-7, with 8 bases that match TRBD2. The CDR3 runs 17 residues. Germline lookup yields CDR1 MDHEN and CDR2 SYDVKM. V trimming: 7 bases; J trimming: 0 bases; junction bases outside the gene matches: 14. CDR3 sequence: CASTSPSGGLLSYEQYF. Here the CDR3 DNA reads TGTGCCAGCACATCTCCCAGCGGGGGCCTCCTCTCCTACGAGCAGTACTTC.

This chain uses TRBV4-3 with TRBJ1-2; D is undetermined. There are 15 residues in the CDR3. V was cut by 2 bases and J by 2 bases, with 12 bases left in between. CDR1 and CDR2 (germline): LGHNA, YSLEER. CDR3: CASSQSALGNYGYTF. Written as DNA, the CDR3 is TGCGCCAGCAGCCAATCCGCGCTAGGGAACTATGGCTACACCTTC.